These 30 T cell receptor beta chains came from one sample sequenced in a study of cytomegalovirus exposure and HLA in healthy donors. In the PCR, 60 Vbeta and 13 Jbeta primers were used. Sequencing used immunoSEQ multiplex PCR; TCRdb keeps in-frame clones, though not all of them. Of 30,000 to 40,000 clones listed, approximately 86% were seen once; the top ten hold roughly a tenth. Sequencing used PBMCs. Every receptor here comes from a woman between 18 and 30 years old in good health and CMV-seropositive.

The V call is TRBV30, the J call TRBJ2-7; TRBD1 matches 7 bases. CDR1 is GTSNPN, CDR2 SVGIG, per germline (reference sequence). The CDR3 has 15 amino acids. J lost 6 bases, V lost 3 bases, and 14 bases had no gene match. The CDR3: CAWSWGWTGAGEQYF. DNA for the CDR3: TGTGCCTGGAGCTGGGGATGGACAGGTGCCGGCGAGCAGTACTTC.

The V and J genes are TRBV5-1 and TRBJ2-3; 13 nucleotides line up with TRBD2. The CDR3 consists of 16 residues. V lost 2 bases, J lost 6 bases, and 6 bases stayed unmatched. Germline V gives CDR1 SGHRS, CDR2 YFSETQ. The CDR3 DNA sequence: TGCGCCAGCAGCTTCGGACTAGCGGGAGCGGGCGATACGCAGTATTTT. Translation: CASSFGLAGAGDTQYF.

There are a few counts of this clone. This chain links TRBV5-4 with TRBJ2-5; D is possibly TRBD2 (5 bases). This CDR3 contains 14 residues. Germline CDR1 reads SGHNT; CDR2 reads YYREEE (reference sequence). V was trimmed by 4 bases and J by 1 base, leaving 11 bases between them. As DNA, the CDR3 is TGTGCCAGCAGCCCAAGGACTCCCCAAGAGACCCAGTACTTC. Its translation is CASSPRTPQETQYF.

The chain couples TRBV30 to TRBJ1-6; weak D call: TRBD1 (6 bases). The CDR3 length is 15 residues. The V gene's germline CDR1 is GTSNPN and CDR2 SVGIG (reference sequence). V shed 4 bases and J shed 10 bases, with 20 bases lying between them. The CDR3 nucleotides read TGTGCCTGGAAACTCCCCAGGGGCCGGGACTCACCCCTCCACTTT. Residues: CAWKLPRGRDSPLHF.

This rearrangement joins TRBV7-2 to TRBJ2-7; TRBD2 agrees at 7 bases. Germline V gene data show CDR1 as SGHTA and CDR2 as FQGNSA. CDR3 length: 16 residues. V was pared by 0 bases and J by 0 bases, with 5 bases of the junction left unmatched. The CDR3 here is CASSLAASGVSYEQYF. CDR3 nucleotides: TGTGCCAGCAGCTTAGCAGCTAGCGGCGTCTCCTACGAGCAGTACTTC.

The CDR3 is CASSLERGPIDTQYF. Written as DNA, the CDR3 is TGTGCCAGCAGCTTAGAGCGGGGGCCAATAGATACGCAGTATTTT. V is TRBV7-2 and J is TRBJ2-3, with 8 bases aligning to TRBD2. The CDR3 extends over 15 amino acids. The trim removed 1 base at V and 5 bases at J, leaving 5 bases unmatched. Germline loops: CDR1 SGHTA, CDR2 FQGNSA. The entire variable domain, with the rest obtained from reference TRBV7-2 and TRBJ2-3, is as follows: GAGVSQSPSNKVTEKGKDVELRCDPISGHTALYWYRQSLGQGLEFLIYFQGNSAPDKSGLPSDRFSAERTGGSVSTLTIQRTQQEDSAVYLCASSLERGPIDTQYFGPGTRLTVL.

The chain combines TRBV6-6 with TRBJ2-7, with a weak D call TRBD1 (6 bases). Germline assignment: CDR1 MNHNY and CDR2 SVGAGI (reference sequence). There are 14 residues in the CDR3. Trimming stripped 5 bases from V and 1 base from J, with 12 bases between. CDR3 protein: CASSTQQGSYEQYF. As DNA, the CDR3 is TGTGCCAGCAGTACCCAACAGGGATCCTACGAGCAGTACTTC.

This rearrangement joins TRBV10-3 to TRBJ2-5; 10 bases match TRBD1. Germline V lookup: CDR1 ENHRY, CDR2 SYGVKD. With V trimmed by 10 bases and J by 5 bases, 10 bases remained unmatched. The CDR3 contains 14 residues. This CDR3 is CATRDRGRSETQYF. The DNA for the CDR3 is TGTGCCACCAGAGACAGGGGGCGTTCGGAGACCCAGTACTTC.

The V and J genes are TRBV5-1 and TRBJ2-3, with D maybe TRBD2 (6 bases). The CDR3 sequence is 15 residues long. Between the trimmed V and J ends, which lost 2 bases and 0 bases, there was a span of 10 bases. Germline V gene lookup returns CDR1 SGHRS and CDR2 YFSETQ. The CDR3 sequence: CASSFGGASTDTQYF. The CDR3 bases are TGCGCCAGCAGCTTCGGGGGAGCTAGCACAGATACGCAGTATTTT.

The chain employs TRBV11-2 and TRBJ1-2; the match to TRBD1 covers 8 bases. The CDR3 is made up of 15 amino acids. Unmatched junction bases numbered 13, after V lost 5 bases and J lost 8 bases. Germline V CDR1 and CDR2: SGHAT, FQNNGV. The CDR3 bases are TGTGCCAGCAGCCCCCGAGGGGTCAGGGGGCAGGGCTACACCTTC. Translation gives CASSPRGVRGQGYTF.

V usage is TRBV6-1 and J usage is TRBJ2-5; D may be TRBD1 (6 bases). This CDR3 has 14 amino acids. Germline assignment: CDR1 MNHNS and CDR2 SASEGT. Trimming left V 4 bases short and J 7 bases short, with 16 bases between. CDR3: CASSARQDLLTQYF. The CDR3 bases are TGTGCCAGCAGTGCCCGACAGGACCTTTTGACCCAGTACTTC.

As DNA, the CDR3 is TGTGCCAGCAGCCTCTGGGGGCAGACACCCCTCCACTTT. Translated: CASSLWGQTPLHF. The V gene is TRBV11-2, the J gene TRBJ1-6, with D possibly being TRBD1 (6 bases). V lost 5 bases and J 11 bases, leaving 13 bases between the germline ends. Germline-derived CDR1 and CDR2 are SGHAT and FQNNGV. This CDR3 is 13 amino acids long.

This chain connects TRBV5-8 to TRBJ1-1; 7 bases fit TRBD1. The germline V gene has CDR1 SGHTS and CDR2 YDEGEE. J lost 0 bases, V lost 1 base, and 9 bases had no gene match. This CDR3 has 17 residues. CDR3 protein: CASSLITNRGLNTEAFF. The CDR3 DNA follows: TGTGCCAGCAGCTTGATTACCAACAGGGGTTTGAACACTGAAGCTTTCTTT.

This clone was counted between two and nine times. The rearrangement uses TRBV6-1 and TRBJ2-2; 12 positions agree with TRBD2. Trimming cost V 5 bases and J 6 bases; bases outside gene matches: 1. CDR1 and CDR2 from the germline V gene are MNHNS and SASEGT. CDR3 length equals 14 residues. In nucleotides, the CDR3 is TGTGCCAGCAGTTGGACTAGCGGGGCCGGGGAGCTGTTTTTT. Translation gives CASSWTSGAGELFF.

This clone has a single count. The rearrangement joins TRBV7-2 to TRBJ2-3; TRBD1 matches 12 bases. The CDR3 loop spans 16 amino acids. V was clipped by 5 bases and J by 3 bases; unmatched bases: 6. CDR1 and CDR2 (germline): SGHTA, FQGNSA. The DNA for the CDR3 is TGTGCCAGCAGCCCTGGGGACAGGGGGCCAACAGATACGCAGTATTTT. Amino acids: CASSPGDRGPTDTQYF.

The chain has TRBV6-1 and TRBJ2-1, with TRBD1 matching over 7 bases. The CDR3 totals 15 residues. J gave up 0 bases and V 6 bases, and 5 bases lay outside the gene matches. Per germline, CDR1 MNHNS and CDR2 SASEGT. CDR3 nucleotide sequence: TGTGCCAGCAGCTTAGGACAGGTCTCCTACAATGAGCAGTTCTTC. This sequence encodes CASSLGQVSYNEQFF.

The chain recombines TRBV6-4 with TRBJ2-1; TRBD2 matches at 11 bases. The CDR3 loop spans 14 amino acids. J gave up 7 bases and V 2 bases, and 1 base lay outside the gene matches. Germline-derived CDR1 and CDR2 are MRHNA and SNTAGT. The DNA for the CDR3 is TGTGCCAGCAGTGACGGGACTAGCGGTAATGAGCAGTTCTTC. It translates to CASSDGTSGNEQFF.

This chain joins TRBV28 and TRBJ1-3, with D hard to call. Trimming shortened V by 3 bases and J by 4 bases, and 10 bases separated the two germline ends. Germline CDR1 is MDHEN and CDR2 is SYDVKM. The CDR3 is made up of 14 amino acids. CDR3 protein: CASSFNPLGNTIYF. CDR3 sequence (DNA): TGTGCCAGCAGTTTTAATCCCCTCGGAAACACCATATATTTT.

J is TRBJ2-7 and V is TRBV21-1; the DNA was not used to check the table's D call, TRBD1. TRBV21-1 is labeled a pseudogene. The CDR3 is 13 residues long. CDR3 sequence: CASSKQGTHEQYF. For the CDR3, the DNA is TGTGCCAGCAGCAAGCAGGGGACACACGAGCAGTACTTC.

This CDR3 is CASSFSTGPETQYF. The CDR3 coding sequence is TGCGCCAGCAGCTTCTCGACAGGCCCAGAGACCCAGTACTTC. This sequence joins TRBV5-1 and TRBJ2-5; D perhaps matches TRBD1 (6 bases). CDR3 size: 14 residues. V was pared by 2 bases and J by 4 bases, with 12 bases between. Germline CDR1 SGHRS, CDR2 YFSETQ. The full variable domain, in which reference TRBV5-1 and TRBJ2-5 provide the parts outside the CDR3, is KAGVTQTPRYLIKTRGQQVTLSCSPISGHRSVSWYQQTPGQGLQFLFEYFSETQRNKGNFPGRFSGRQFSNSRSEMNVSTLELGDSALYLCASSFSTGPETQYFGPGTRLLVL.

This rearrangement joins TRBV2 to TRBJ2-7; 8 nucleotides match TRBD1. The CDR3 covers 14 residues. The germline gives CDR1 SNHLY, CDR2 FYNNEI. Trimming took 8 bases from V and 0 from J; bases not matched to a gene: 6. CDR3 nucleotides: TGTGCCAGCCGGGGACAGGTGAGCTCCTACGAGCAGTACTTC. Amino acid sequence: CASRGQVSSYEQYF.

V usage is TRBV9 and J usage is TRBJ1-4; 7 bases are shared with TRBD1. V was pared by 4 bases and J by 6 bases, with 9 bases of the junction left unmatched. The CDR3 loop spans 15 amino acids. In germline, CDR1 is SGDLS, CDR2 YYNGEE. In DNA form, the CDR3 reads TGTGCCAGCAGCCCGCGGACAGGCCGGGATGAAAAACTGTTTTTT. It encodes CASSPRTGRDEKLFF.

This clone was recorded once. The rearrangement links TRBV7-3 to TRBJ2-2, with D perhaps TRBD1 (5 bases). The length of the CDR3 is 15 residues. V was trimmed by 6 bases and J by 0 bases, leaving 11 bases between them. Germline values: CDR1 SGHTA, CDR2 FQGTGA. The CDR3 bases are TGTGCCAGCAGTTCACAGGCTACGAACACCGGGGAGCTGTTTTTT. It encodes CASSSQATNTGELFF.

The chain is built from TRBV19 and TRBJ1-1, with unresolved D. Per the germline V gene, CDR1 is LNHDA and CDR2 is SQIVND (reference sequence). This CDR3 comprises 13 residues. V was trimmed by 5 bases and J by 2 bases, leaving 9 bases between them. CDR3 coding DNA: TGTGCCAGTAGTTCCTCAGTTAACACTGAAGCTTTCTTT. As protein: CASSSSVNTEAFF.

The V and J genes are TRBV5-1 and TRBJ2-3, with TRBD2 matching over 10 bases. J gave up 1 base and V 0 bases, and 8 bases lay outside the gene matches. CDR1 and CDR2 (germline): SGHRS, YFSETQ. The length of the CDR3 is 18 residues. The CDR3 region has the DNA TGCGCCAGCAGCTTGGCCCGGTCTAGCGGGGGTGGCACAGATACGCAGTATTTT. This sequence encodes CASSLARSSGGGTDTQYF.

V and J are TRBV25-1 and TRBJ2-3; 13 bases map to TRBD2. The germline gives CDR1 MGHDK, CDR2 SYGVNS. The CDR3 sequence is 16 residues long. Unmatched junction bases numbered 2, after V lost 4 bases and J lost 1 base. CDR3 amino acids: CASSGTSGGGTDTQYF. CDR3 bases: TGTGCCAGCAGTGGAACTAGCGGGGGGGGCACAGATACGCAGTATTTT.

This sequence joins TRBV6-6 and TRBJ2-1; 14 nucleotides agree with TRBD2. Germline V gives CDR1 MNHNY, CDR2 SVGAGI (reference sequence). CDR3 length equals 16 residues. V trimming: 0 bases; J trimming: 7 bases; junction bases outside the gene matches: 2. CDR3: CASSYSRTSGGNEQFF. CDR3 bases: TGTGCCAGCAGTTACTCTCGGACTAGCGGGGGGAATGAGCAGTTCTTC.

V is TRBV18 and J is TRBJ2-5, with 7 nucleotides matching TRBD1. CDR3 size: 14 residues. The V and J ends lost 3 bases and 1 base, in that order; junction bases with no gene match: 2. CDR1 KGHSH and CDR2 LQKENI come from the germline V gene. The CDR3, as DNA: TGTGCCAGCTCACCCCGACAGGGCCAAGAGACCCAGTACTTC. It yields the protein CASSPRQGQETQYF.

J is TRBJ1-5 and V is TRBV12-2. TRBV12-2 is tagged as a pseudogene. This CDR3 spans 16 amino acids. The DNA for the CDR3 is TGTGCAAGTCGCCCTTTGATCGGAGGGCAGGATCAGCCCCAGCATTTT. Translating it yields CASRPLIGGQDQPQHF.

This clone turned up a few times. A junction boundary mismatches the germline segment, possibly from a read error. The rearrangement links TRBV14 to TRBJ1-3; tentatively, D is TRBD1 (5 bases). The CDR3 runs to 12 residues. The germline V gene has CDR1 SGHDN and CDR2 FVKESK. The CDR3 DNA is TGTGCCAGCAGCCAAGATTCGTTCAGGGCGGATTTT. This gives the protein CASSQDSFRADF.